A selection of T cell receptor beta chains follows, all from one sample in a study of graft-versus-host responses after intestinal transplantation. Generated by immunoSEQ multiplex PCR, the TCRdb table keeps only in-frame clones and is missing some. The data hold roughly 120,000 clones, with just over 90% observed a single time. Antigen specificity for these receptors is unknown. This sample comprised unstimulated CD8+ T cells sorted from spleen or lymph node cells, obtained before intestinal transplant. These TCRs come from a human donor who received an intestinal transplant. The CDR3 runs from the conserved cysteine through the conserved F or W. Each record gives: J gene, V gene, CDR3 protein.

j_gene: TRBJ2-4
v_gene: TRBV6-1
CDR3aa: CASVASKNIQYF

j_gene: TRBJ1-1
v_gene: TRBV25-1
CDR3aa: CASSEEGAATEAFF

j_gene: TRBJ1-1
v_gene: TRBV7-9
CDR3aa: CASSLAAMGNTEAFF

j_gene: TRBJ1-1
v_gene: TRBV28
CDR3aa: CASSFRGGITEAFF

j_gene: TRBJ1-1
v_gene: TRBV18
CDR3aa: CASSPLGEGAFF

j_gene: TRBJ2-7
v_gene: TRBV4-1
CDR3aa: CASSQESGGVNEQYF

j_gene: TRBJ2-5
v_gene: TRBV7-9
CDR3aa: CASSLGTQQETQYF

j_gene: TRBJ2-7
v_gene: TRBV29-1
CDR3aa: CSVEFGQGGYEQYF

j_gene: TRBJ1-1
v_gene: TRBV27
CDR3aa: CASSSSLDSWNTEAFF

j_gene: TRBJ1-5
v_gene: TRBV7-7
CDR3aa: CASSLGTGPNQPQHF

j_gene: TRBJ2-1
v_gene: TRBV11-3
CDR3aa: CASSLETSVYDEQFF

j_gene: TRBJ1-1
v_gene: TRBV2
CDR3aa: CASRPPGITEAFF

j_gene: TRBJ1-2
v_gene: TRBV27
CDR3aa: CASSPDGAGYGYTF

j_gene: TRBJ2-7
v_gene: TRBV19
CDR3aa: CASSVGGRSYEQYF

j_gene: TRBJ2-3
v_gene: TRBV7-2
CDR3aa: CASSSLAGGLSTDTQYF

j_gene: TRBJ2-1
v_gene: TRBV13
CDR3aa: CASTLGYNEQFF

j_gene: TRBJ1-4
v_gene: TRBV28
CDR3aa: CASSPEDRVRTNEKLFF

j_gene: TRBJ1-1
v_gene: TRBV5-6
CDR3aa: CASSLGVEAFF

j_gene: TRBJ1-5
v_gene: TRBV27
CDR3aa: CASRNSNQPQHF

j_gene: TRBJ1-5
v_gene: TRBV6-6
CDR3aa: CATGDHQPQHF

j_gene: TRBJ1-1
v_gene: TRBV9
CDR3aa: CASSAGTGLMNTEAFF

j_gene: TRBJ1-5
v_gene: TRBV27
CDR3aa: CASSLLGPNQPQHF

j_gene: TRBJ2-7
v_gene: TRBV30
CDR3aa: CAWSYSSYEQYF

j_gene: TRBJ2-1
v_gene: TRBV2
CDR3aa: CASSEVAGQSSYNEQFF

j_gene: TRBJ2-3
v_gene: TRBV6-4
CDR3aa: CASSDSGDTQYF

j_gene: TRBJ1-2
v_gene: TRBV6-1
CDR3aa: CASTSPNYGYTF

j_gene: TRBJ1-2
v_gene: TRBV5-4
CDR3aa: CASSVWSGGYGYTF

j_gene: TRBJ1-5
v_gene: TRBV15
CDR3aa: CATSRDFYGSDQPQHF

j_gene: TRBJ2-7
v_gene: TRBV29-1
CDR3aa: CSVQTGTGSFYEQYF

j_gene: TRBJ2-5
v_gene: TRBV21-1
CDR3aa: CASSKDSPGETQYF

j_gene: TRBJ1-2
v_gene: TRBV5-1
CDR3aa: CASSLVSGGSLFGYTF

j_gene: TRBJ2-7
v_gene: TRBV7-9
CDR3aa: CASSTEREGSYEQYF

j_gene: TRBJ2-3
v_gene: TRBV5-1
CDR3aa: CASSGRLETSTDTQYF

j_gene: TRBJ2-7
v_gene: TRBV27
CDR3aa: CASSFLTTSSYEQYF

j_gene: TRBJ2-7
v_gene: TRBV5-4
CDR3aa: CASSTGPYYEQYF